This TCR beta chain was retrieved from a study of early T cells in non-severe SARS-CoV-2 infection. Study-level background: Sequenced material consisted of bulk RNA (from unsorted whole blood), and chains were unpaired.

Individual cDNA molecules received unique molecular identifiers during library preparation. TCRdb ran MiXCR on the 5' RACE reads and lists one entry per CDR3 protein. The repertoire holds fewer than 80,000 distinct CDR3 sequences, with around a tenth as singletons. This clonotype was detected many times. Its specificity is not known. Overall study results and limits: The matching step, a VDJdb search, favored anti-spike CD8 responses and missed private and CD4 specificities.

The sequence was obtained from an adult who was a healthcare worker with PCR-confirmed SARS-CoV-2 infection or an uninfected control (not recorded which). The material sequenced was whole blood.

DNA for the CDR3: TGTGCCAGCACTTTAGCGGGAGTAGAGACCCAGTACTTC. It encodes CASTLAGVETQYF. The V gene is TRBV6-2 or TRBV6-3, the J gene TRBJ2-5; 9 nucleotides match TRBD2. The germline gives CDR1 MNHEY, CDR2 SVGEGT. CDR3 length: 13 amino acids. V was pared by 7 bases and J by 4 bases, with 4 bases of the junction left unmatched.